The 22 T cell receptor beta chains presented below share a single source sample, sequenced in a study of cytomegalovirus exposure and HLA in healthy donors. Primers: 60 Vbeta forward and 13 Jbeta reverse. Sequencing was performed with immunoSEQ multiplex PCR; in TCRdb, only in-frame clones are kept and a portion is missing. Here the sample spans 130,000 to 150,000 clones, approximately 79% being singletons. Sequenced sample: PBMCs. Receptors originate from a man between 18 and 29 years old in good health and CMV-seropositive.

This chain links TRBV29-1 with TRBJ1-5; 8 positions match TRBD1. From germline, CDR1 is SQVTM and CDR2 ANQGSEA. Losses at the gene ends were 6 bases for V and 5 bases for J; bases not matched to a gene: 3. The CDR3 runs 12 residues. The CDR3 DNA follows: TGCAGCGTGACAGGGGAGGATCAGCCCCAGCATTTT. Translated, it gives CSVTGEDQPQHF.

The chain combines TRBV18 with TRBJ2-7, with a possible D match to TRBD1 (6 bases). V was cut by 3 bases and J by 6 bases, with 15 bases left in between. The CDR3 extends over 14 amino acids. Germline assignment: CDR1 KGHSH and CDR2 LQKENI. CDR3 residues: CASSPPSGESEQYF. The CDR3 bases are TGTGCCAGCTCACCTCCCTCAGGGGAGAGCGAGCAGTACTTC.

The chain carries TRBV7-2 and TRBJ2-2, with a weak D call TRBD2 (6 bases). The ends were cut back, 2 bases at V and 4 bases at J, with 11 bases in the middle. Per germline, CDR1 SGHTA and CDR2 FQGNSA. This CDR3 region has 15 residues. The CDR3 protein is CASSLLARGTGELFF. DNA for the CDR3: TGTGCCAGCAGCTTACTAGCGCGGGGCACCGGGGAGCTGTTTTTT.

The rearrangement uses TRBV5-1 and TRBJ2-1, with D possibly being TRBD1 (5 bases). Germline V gene data show CDR1 as SGHRS and CDR2 as YFSETQ. The CDR3 runs to 13 residues. Trimming cost V 0 bases and J 12 bases, with 13 bases left between them. CDR3 nucleotides: TGCGCCAGCAGCTTGGCCGAGTCCCAGGGGCAGTTCTTC. This gives the protein CASSLAESQGQFF.

The chain employs TRBV6-1 and TRBJ2-7; D is unclear. Germline CDR1 MNHNS, CDR2 SASEGT. The germline V and J ends were trimmed by 6 bases and 0 bases, with 12 bases remaining between them. The CDR3 is made up of 14 amino acids. CDR3 sequence: CASSAQVYSYEQYF. DNA of the CDR3: TGTGCCAGCAGCGCTCAGGTTTACTCCTACGAGCAGTACTTC.

The V call is TRBV6-5, the J call TRBJ1-5; 8 nucleotides agree with TRBD1. The CDR3 length is 14 residues. Germline V lookup: CDR1 MNHEY, CDR2 SVGAGI. V dropped 8 bases and J dropped 4; count of bases not matched to a gene: 7. The CDR3 reads CASGGTGWNQPQHF. CDR3 in DNA: TGTGCCAGCGGGGGGACAGGATGGAATCAGCCCCAGCATTTT.

This chain joins TRBV12-5 and TRBJ2-2; D might be TRBD2 (6 bases). CDR1 is LGHNT, CDR2 FRNRAP, per germline. This CDR3 has 16 residues. Trimming took 2 bases from V and 3 from J, leaving 13 bases between them. The CDR3 nucleotides are TGTGCTAGTGGTTTGTCGGGACTTACCTACACCGGGGAGCTGTTTTTT. Translating it yields CASGLSGLTYTGELFF.

The chain employs TRBV5-4 and TRBJ2-5; the match to TRBD1 covers 9 bases. There are 15 residues in the CDR3. The V segment lost 3 bases and the J segment 4 bases; nucleotides outside the gene matches: 7. CDR1 SGHNT and CDR2 YYREEE come from the germline V gene (reference sequence). The DNA of the CDR3 is TGTGCCAGCAGCTCCGGGACAGGGAATCGAGAGACCCAGTACTTC. Protein sequence: CASSSGTGNRETQYF.

V is TRBV5-4 and J is TRBJ2-3; 9 bases map to TRBD2. Germline V lookup: CDR1 SGHNT, CDR2 YYREEE (reference sequence). There are 16 residues in the CDR3. With V trimmed by 4 bases and J by 2 bases, 8 bases remained unmatched. The CDR3 nucleotides are TGTGCCAGCAGCCCAACGCGGGGACTAGCCACAGATACGCAGTATTTT. Its protein product is CASSPTRGLATDTQYF.

The chain uses TRBV7-2 and TRBJ2-5; 8 bases match TRBD1. The CDR3 sequence is 15 residues long. Germline assignment: CDR1 SGHTA and CDR2 FQGNSA. The V gene end was trimmed by 5 bases and the J gene end by 4 bases; junction bases not matched to a gene: 9. CDR3 loop: CASSPTGVLLETQYF. The CDR3, as DNA: TGTGCCAGCAGCCCGACAGGGGTCCTCTTAGAGACCCAGTACTTC.

The chain links TRBV6-6 to TRBJ1-1; a weak D match, TRBD1 (5 bases). The CDR3 consists of 12 residues. V was trimmed by 5 bases and J by 11 bases, leaving 15 bases between them. In germline, CDR1 is MNHNY, CDR2 SVGAGI (reference sequence). The CDR3 region has the DNA TGTGCCAGCAGTGCCACAGGAGGGTGGGCTTTCTTT. This codes for CASSATGGWAFF.

The J gene is TRBJ2-2, the V gene TRBV27; maybe TRBD2 (6 bases). Trimming removed 3 bases at V and 6 bases at J, with 8 bases between. CDR3 length: 13 residues. CDR1 is MNHEY, CDR2 SMNVEV, per germline (reference sequence). The CDR3 DNA is TGTGCCAGCAGTTTTGTAGCGGCCGGGGAGCTGTTTTTT. This codes for CASSFVAAGELFF.

The chain joins TRBV7-8 to TRBJ2-7; the match to TRBD1 covers 9 bases. The CDR3 runs to 18 residues. V lost 4 bases, J lost 0 bases, and 13 bases stayed unmatched. Germline loops: CDR1 SGHVS, CDR2 FQNEAQ. The CDR3 region is CASSSIPGTGTSSYEQYF. CDR3 DNA: TGTGCCAGCAGCTCTATACCCGGGACAGGGACCAGCTCCTACGAGCAGTACTTC.

The chain has TRBV19 and TRBJ2-7; 7 bases line up with TRBD2. V lost 10 bases, J lost 5 bases, and 11 bases stayed unmatched. From germline, CDR1 is LNHDA and CDR2 SQIVND (reference sequence). The CDR3 contains 13 residues. The CDR3 nucleotides read TGTGCCACACAAGGGGAGGGGTCGGACGAGCAGTACTTC. Protein sequence: CATQGEGSDEQYF. The full variable domain, rest sourced from reference TRBV19 and TRBJ2-7, is DGGITQSPKYLFRKEGQNVTLSCEQNLNHDAMYWYRQDPGQGLRLIYYSQIVNDFQKGDIAEGYSVSREKKESFPLTVTSAQKNPTAFYLCATQGEGSDEQYFGPGTRLTVT.

V usage is TRBV15 and J usage is TRBJ1-3, with a tentative D call TRBD1 (6 bases). The CDR3 is 15 residues long. Germline CDR1 is LNHNV and CDR2 is YYDKDF (reference sequence). V lost 5 bases, J lost 1 base, and 12 bases lay in between. For the CDR3, the DNA is TGTGCCACCAGCCGGAGAAGGGGGTCTGGAAACACCATATATTTT. Amino acids: CATSRRRGSGNTIYF.

The rearrangement links TRBV11-1 to TRBJ1-1; the match to TRBD1 covers 9 bases. Germline V gene data show CDR1 as SGHAT and CDR2 as FQDESV (reference sequence). This CDR3 is 15 amino acids long. J gave up 5 bases and V 2 bases, and 6 bases lay outside the gene matches. The CDR3 DNA is TGTGCCAGCAGCTTATTACAGGGGGCTGATACTGAAGCTTTCTTT. The encoded protein is CASSLLQGADTEAFF.

J is TRBJ1-1 and V is TRBV5-6; D may be TRBD1 (5 bases). The CDR3 contains 15 residues. CDR1 and CDR2 from the germline V gene are SGHDT and YYEEEE. V was trimmed by 0 bases and J by 6 bases, leaving 15 bases between them. For the CDR3, the DNA is TGTGCCAGCAGCTTGGCTGGCGGGGCTGGCGCTGAAGCTTTCTTT. Its protein product is CASSLAGGAGAEAFF. Looking up the rest from reference TRBV5-6 and TRBJ1-1 gives the full variable domain: DAGVTQSPTHLIKTRGQQVTLRCSPKSGHDTVSWYQQALGQGPQFIFQYYEEEERQRGNFPDRFSGHQFPNYSSELNVNALLLGDSALYLCASSLAGGAGAEAFFGQGTRLTVV.

V and J are TRBV7-9 and TRBJ2-7, with D maybe TRBD2 (5 bases). In germline, CDR1 is SEHNR, CDR2 FQNEAQ (reference sequence). The CDR3 consists of 13 residues. Trimming cost V 5 bases and J 6 bases, with 14 bases left between them. This chain's CDR3 is CASSNSEDSEQYF. Here the CDR3 DNA reads TGTGCCAGCAGCAACTCCGAGGACTCCGAGCAGTACTTC.

This chain's CDR3 is CARSLREPPRQPQHF. CDR3 nucleotide sequence: TGTGCCAGAAGCTTGAGGGAGCCGCCGCGCCAGCCCCAGCATTTT. The chain couples TRBV5-3 to TRBJ1-5; D gene unclear. TRBV5-3 is identified as an open reading frame with a role that is uncertain. Deletions cut 1 base from V and 7 bases from J, with 15 bases between. This CDR3 contains 15 residues.

This chain connects TRBV28 to TRBJ1-3; a weak D match, TRBD1 (6 bases). The V and J ends lost 3 bases and 8 bases respectively, with 17 bases between them. The CDR3 sequence is 15 residues long. From germline, CDR1 is MDHEN and CDR2 SYDVKM. The CDR3 nucleotides read TGTGCCAGCAGTTTGCACAGGAAGGGGGTCCACACCATATATTTT. Translating it yields CASSLHRKGVHTIYF. The variable domain in full, with the rest retrieved from reference TRBV28 and TRBJ1-3, is DVKVTQSSRYLVKRTGEKVFLECVQDMDHENMFWYRQDPGLGLRLIYFSYDVKMKEKGDIPEGYSVSREKKERFSLILESASTNQTSMYLCASSLHRKGVHTIYFGEGSWLTVV.

This sequence joins TRBV15 and TRBJ1-3; 7 nucleotides line up with TRBD1. This CDR3 has 15 residues. CDR1 is LNHNV, CDR2 YYDKDF, per germline (reference sequence). After removal of 0 bases from V and 6 bases from J, the junction contained 5 bases not matched to a gene. CDR3 DNA sequence: TGTGCCACCAGCAGAGATAGGGGGCGCGAAAACACCATATATTTT. This gives the protein CATSRDRGRENTIYF.

The chain has TRBV5-1 and TRBJ2-1; 10 bases line up with TRBD2. This CDR3 contains 18 residues. V lost 1 base and J lost 0; bases outside the gene matches: 7. Germline V gene lookup returns CDR1 SGHRS and CDR2 YFSETQ. CDR3 coding DNA: TGCGCCAGCAGCTTGCCTAGCGGGGGCCAGAGCTCCTACAATGAGCAGTTCTTC. It specifies CASSLPSGGQSSYNEQFF.